The 21 T cell receptor beta chains in this list originate from one sample, sequenced in a study of T cells after yellow fever vaccination. MiXCR, applied by TCRdb to the 5' RACE reads, yields one record per CDR3 protein. In the table there are about 69,000 distinct CDR3 sequences, under 6.5% of which are singletons. The material sequenced was CD4+ T cells sorted from PBMCs, taken around 16 days after the first yellow fever vaccination. The receptors were sampled from a man aged 18 to 35 who received the YFV17D yellow fever vaccine.

This clonotype was detected only a few times. The chain recombines TRBV19 with TRBJ2-1; 11 bases agree with TRBD1. Germline assignment: CDR1 LNHDA and CDR2 SQIVND (reference sequence). The CDR3 covers 16 residues. V lost 8 bases and J lost 7; bases outside the gene matches: 13. DNA of the CDR3: TGTGCCAGTCAGCCGGGACAGGGGGGTCTGTGGAATGAGCAGTTCTTC. Encoded protein: CASQPGQGGLWNEQFF.

This clonotype has at least ten counts. The gene calls are TRBV7-9 and TRBJ2-3; D unresolved. From germline, CDR1 is SEHNR and CDR2 FQNEAQ (reference sequence). The CDR3 sequence is 11 residues long. The ends were cut back, 8 bases at V and 5 bases at J, with 8 bases in the middle. DNA of the CDR3: TGTGCCAGCGCGGTGGGAGATACGCAGTATTTT. Protein product: CASAVGDTQYF.

This clonotype was counted at least ten times. The chain couples TRBV25-1 to TRBJ1-2, with a possible D match to TRBD1 (6 bases). Germline V gives CDR1 MGHDK, CDR2 SYGVNS. The V end was cut by 6 bases, the J end by 6 bases, with 14 bases between. The CDR3 has 13 residues. CDR3 nucleotide sequence: TGTGCCAGCAGCCGAATCCCAGGGGATGGCTACACCTTC. This codes for CASSRIPGDGYTF.

This clonotype occurred once. A much larger clone differs by one base, so this may be a read error. V gene TRBV12-3 or TRBV12-4 combines with J gene TRBJ1-4; D unresolved. The CDR3 runs 14 residues. This CDR3 is CASSLQARNEQLFF. In DNA, the CDR3 is TGTGCCAGCAGTTTACAGGCTCGAAATGAACAACTGTTTTTT.

The CDR3 is CASSVDTSGVTYNEQFF. CDR3 sequence (DNA): TGTGCCAGCAGCGTAGATACTAGCGGGGTAACCTACAATGAGCAGTTCTTC. The chain has TRBV9 and TRBJ2-1; 10 bases fit TRBD2. The germline gives CDR1 SGDLS, CDR2 YYNGEE. The CDR3 is made up of 17 amino acids. Losses at the gene ends were 0 bases for V and 2 bases for J; bases not matched to a gene: 5.

This clonotype was seen many times. CDR3 in amino acids: CASSLAAANTGELFF. The CDR3 DNA is TGTGCCAGCTCGCTTGCTGCAGCGAACACCGGGGAGCTGTTTTTT. This chain joins TRBV18 and TRBJ2-2; D is unclear. The CDR3 spans 15 residues. Trimming stripped 6 bases from V and 0 bases from J, with 11 bases between. CDR1 and CDR2 from the germline V gene are KGHSH and LQKENI. The full variable domain, with the rest looked up from reference TRBV18 and TRBJ2-2, is NAGVMQNPRHLVRRRGQEARLRCSPMKGHSHVYWYRQLPEEGLKFMVYLQKENIIDESGMPKERFSAEFPKEGPSILRIQQVVRGDSAAYFCASSLAAANTGELFFGEGSRLTVL.

In its sample, this clonotype was seen many times. V gene TRBV5-1 combines with J gene TRBJ1-5, with a possible D match to TRBD1 (6 bases). Trimming cost V 3 bases and J 5 bases, with 12 bases left between them. Per the germline V gene, CDR1 is SGHRS and CDR2 is YFSETQ. CDR3 length: 14 amino acids. CDR3: CASSSGGGDQPQHF. CDR3 coding DNA: TGCGCCAGCAGCTCAGGAGGGGGGGATCAGCCCCAGCATTTT.

This clonotype showed up many times. The rearrangement links TRBV6-2 or TRBV6-3 to TRBJ2-4; 10 positions match TRBD2. CDR3 length equals 13 residues. J gave up 15 bases and V 8 bases, and 13 bases lay outside the gene matches. Germline V CDR1 and CDR2: MNHEY, SVGEGT. The CDR3 DNA sequence: TGTGCCAGCTCGGCCGCGCAGCGGGGGGGCAGGTACTTC. Its translation is CASSAAQRGGRYF.

This clonotype was counted a single time. V gene TRBV4-2 combines with J gene TRBJ2-7; D is ambiguous. This CDR3 is 12 amino acids long. Germline values: CDR1 LGHNA, CDR2 YNFKEQ. Trimming shortened V by 9 bases and J by 9 bases, and 18 bases separated the two germline ends. Written as DNA, the CDR3 is TGTGCCAGGGGCTTGCGGCACACCGGGCAGTACGTC. Encoded protein: CARGLRHTGQYV.

This clonotype has ten or more counts. This sequence joins TRBV3-1 and TRBJ2-7; D is ambiguous. From germline, CDR1 is LGHDT and CDR2 YNNKEL (reference sequence). There are 14 residues in the CDR3. Trimming shortened V by 1 base and J by 0 bases, and 7 bases separated the two germline ends. CDR3 in amino acids: CASSQAVISYEQYF. The CDR3 DNA sequence: TGTGCCAGCAGCCAAGCTGTGATCTCCTACGAGCAGTACTTC.

This clonotype was detected ten times or more. In DNA, the CDR3 is TGCGCCAGCAGCCAACGGGGCTACAATGAGCAGTTCTTC. Translated, it gives CASSQRGYNEQFF. The genes are TRBV4-3 and TRBJ2-1; possibly TRBD2 for D (5 bases). The germline CDR1 and CDR2 sequences are LGHNA and YSLEER. This CDR3 is built from 13 residues. V was clipped by 2 bases and J by 3 bases, with 5 bases between them.

This clonotype was seen many times. The V call is TRBV7-2, the J call TRBJ1-6; 9 nucleotides align to TRBD1. This CDR3 has 14 residues. CDR1 SGHTA and CDR2 FQGNSA come from the germline V gene. The V and J ends lost 5 bases and 8 bases, in that order; junction bases with no gene match: 4. The CDR3 is CASSPRTGDSPLHF. The CDR3 DNA is TGTGCCAGCAGCCCTCGGACAGGGGATTCACCCCTCCACTTT.

This clonotype was picked up many times. This chain joins TRBV5-1 and TRBJ2-3, with D maybe TRBD1 (5 bases). The CDR3 contains 14 residues. Deletions cut 2 bases from V and 6 bases from J, with 13 bases between. Germline values: CDR1 SGHRS, CDR2 YFSETQ. CDR3 in amino acids: CASSFGRGEDTQYF. The DNA of the CDR3 is TGCGCCAGCAGCTTCGGTAGGGGCGAGGATACGCAGTATTTT.

In this sample, this clonotype turned up many times. J is TRBJ2-2 and V is TRBV7-2; 7 bases map to TRBD2. The CDR3 loop spans 16 amino acids. Germline V gene data show CDR1 as SGHTA and CDR2 as FQGNSA. After removal of 1 base from V and 1 base from J, the junction contained 3 bases not matched to a gene. CDR3 sequence reads: CASSLVGGMNTGELFF. CDR3 bases: TGTGCCAGCAGCTTAGTGGGGGGGATGAACACCGGGGAGCTGTTTTTT.

A note on this clonotype: A single base separates this from a much larger clone, so it may be a read error. The V call is TRBV15, the J call TRBJ1-4; D remains unclear. Trimming left V 6 bases short and J 6 bases short, with 20 bases between. In germline, CDR1 is LNHNV, CDR2 YYDKDF (reference sequence). The CDR3 has 16 amino acids. The CDR3 sequence: CATRSRPRALDEKLFF. The DNA of the CDR3 is TGTGCCACCAGGTCAAGACCGAGGGCTCTGGATGAAAAACTGTTTTTT.

V gene TRBV5-5 combines with J gene TRBJ2-2; D tentatively reads TRBD1 or TRBD2 (5 bases each). From germline, CDR1 is SGHKS and CDR2 YYEKEE (reference sequence). The CDR3 is made up of 12 amino acids. Trimming stripped 5 bases from V and 6 bases from J, with 8 bases between. DNA for the CDR3: TGTGCCAGCAGTCTGGGGGCCGGGGAGCTGTTTTTT. Residues: CASSLGAGELFF.

In its sample, this clonotype was seen many times. The chain employs TRBV30 and TRBJ2-5, with TRBD1 as a possible D gene (5 bases). With 0 bases removed from V and 5 bases from J, the gap between germline ends came to 7 bases. Germline assignment: CDR1 GTSNPN and CDR2 SVGIG (reference sequence). The CDR3 spans 12 residues. The CDR3 nucleotides are TGTGCCTGGAGTGTAGGGGCGGAGACCCAGTACTTC. This translates into CAWSVGAETQYF. Full variable domain (missing parts from reference TRBV30 and TRBJ2-5): SQTIHQWPATLVQPVGSPLSLECTVEGTSNPNLYWYRQAAGRGLQLLFYSVGIGQISSEVPQNLSASRPQDRQFILSSKKLLLSDSGFYLCAWSVGAETQYFGPGTRLLVL.

This clonotype was picked up many times. J is TRBJ2-1 and V is TRBV5-1; D remains unclear. The CDR3 consists of 15 residues. From germline, CDR1 is SGHRS and CDR2 YFSETQ. V gave up 6 bases and J gave up 0 bases, with 13 bases separating them. The CDR3: CASKSISGSYNEQFF. In DNA form, the CDR3 reads TGCGCCAGCAAAAGCATTTCCGGCTCCTACAATGAGCAGTTCTTC.

This clonotype was detected ten times or more. The J gene is TRBJ2-5, the V gene TRBV5-1; 9 nucleotides agree with TRBD1. V dropped 4 bases and J dropped 4; count of bases not matched to a gene: 8. The germline CDR1 and CDR2 sequences are SGHRS and YFSETQ. The CDR3 covers 15 residues. The CDR3 DNA reads TGCGCCAGCAGCACCGGGACAGGGAGGATAGAGACCCAGTACTTC. Translation gives CASSTGTGRIETQYF.

This clonotype was recorded many times. The CDR3 sequence is CASSLAGWFADTQYF. CDR3 coding DNA: TGTGCCAGCAGCTTAGCTGGGTGGTTCGCAGATACGCAGTATTTT. J is TRBJ2-3 and V is TRBV7-2; no firm D call. Germline CDR1 SGHTA, CDR2 FQGNSA. V lost 0 bases, J lost 4 bases, and 11 bases lay in between. The CDR3 has 15 residues.

This clonotype was counted many times. The chain joins TRBV5-1 to TRBJ2-3; 8 nucleotides agree with TRBD1. The CDR3 spans 17 residues. Germline V gene lookup returns CDR1 SGHRS and CDR2 YFSETQ. V gave up 0 bases and J gave up 1 base; unmatched junction bases: 7. CDR3 sequence (DNA): TGCGCCAGCAGCTTGGCCCCGGACAGGGTTGGCACAGATACGCAGTATTTT. Protein sequence: CASSLAPDRVGTDTQYF.